These 25 T cell receptor beta chains came from one sample sequenced in a study of Graves' ophthalmopathy and Graves' hyperthyroidism. The sequenced template was RNA, covering the TCR beta CDR3 region. After a first-round RT-PCR with HTBI primers, a second-round multiplex PCR was run. TCRdb used MiXCR to reprocess the multiplex PCR reads, holding one entry per CDR3 protein. This sample yields over 150,000 distinct CDR3 sequences, of which roughly two fifths are seen a single time; under 6.5% belongs to the top ten. The source material was peripheral blood. Receptor source: a woman in her forties with Graves' ophthalmopathy.

The chain recombines TRBV27 with TRBJ2-2; either TRBD1 or TRBD2 may fit D (5 bases each). V dropped 4 bases and J dropped 4 bases, with 13 bases sitting between them. This CDR3 comprises 15 residues. Per the germline V gene, CDR1 is MNHEY and CDR2 is SMNVEV (reference sequence). The CDR3 DNA sequence: TGTGCCAGCAGTTCACCGGGACCCATCACCGGGGAGCTGTTTTTT. This encodes CASSSPGPITGELFF.

The sample holds many counts of this clonotype. At one end the junction does not follow the germline gene, possibly because of a read error. CDR3 region: CAWSIGAGSFGF. The CDR3 region has the DNA TGTGCCTGGAGTATCGGGGCAGGATCCTTCGGTTTT. The rearrangement links TRBV30 to TRBJ1-1, with a possible D match to TRBD1 (5 bases). This CDR3 has 12 residues. Germline assignment: CDR1 GTSNPN and CDR2 SVGIG (reference sequence).

V usage is TRBV24-1 and J usage is TRBJ2-5; TRBD2 matches 8 bases. The J call may be in error: the DNA end matches TRBJ2-7 better. CDR3 length: 14 amino acids. The germline V gene has CDR1 KGHDR and CDR2 SFDVKD. The CDR3 spells CATQLSGASYEQYF. The CDR3 DNA reads TGTGCCACCCAACTTAGCGGGGCCTCCTACGAGCAGTACTTC.

The sample holds many counts of this clonotype. This chain connects TRBV2 to TRBJ1-1; D is unclear. CDR3 length equals 13 residues. Trimming stripped 0 bases from V and 0 bases from J, with 2 bases between. Germline loops: CDR1 SNHLY, CDR2 FYNNEI. The DNA for the CDR3 is TGTGCCAGCAGTGAAGCACTGAACACTGAAGCTTTCTTT. It translates to CASSEALNTEAFF.

This clonotype was seen repeatedly, ten times or more. The chain is built from TRBV20-1 and TRBJ1-1; D is ambiguous. In germline, CDR1 is DFQATT, CDR2 SNEGSKA (reference sequence). Trimming removed 3 bases from V and 4 bases from J, with 24 bases in between. The CDR3 sequence is 17 residues long. CDR3 nucleotides: TGCAGTGCTAGCCTAAAGCAAAGGAGGACTACGAGCACTGAAGCTTTCTTT. As protein: CSASLKQRRTTSTEAFF.

This clonotype has a count of ten or more. V is TRBV9 and J is TRBJ1-2; 7 bases are shared with TRBD1. Germline V lookup: CDR1 SGDLS, CDR2 YYNGEE. The CDR3 totals 15 residues. The V gene end was trimmed by 0 bases and the J gene end by 4 bases; junction bases not matched to a gene: 6. For the CDR3, the DNA is TGTGCCAGCAGCGTAGGCCACAGGGGCACCTATGGCTACACCTTC. Protein sequence: CASSVGHRGTYGYTF.

This clonotype appeared many times. The chain couples TRBV12-3 or TRBV12-4 to TRBJ2-7, with TRBD2 matching over 12 bases. The ends lost 5 bases at V and 2 bases at J; junction bases unmatched: 4. This CDR3 has 15 amino acids. CDR3 sequence: CASSPRTSGAYEQYF. DNA for the CDR3: TGTGCCAGCAGTCCCCGGACTAGCGGGGCCTACGAGCAGTACTTC.

This clonotype occurred once. The chain joins TRBV11-2 to TRBJ1-1; weak D call: TRBD1 (6 bases). This CDR3 is built from 14 residues. Trimming took off 2 bases at V and 6 bases at J, with 13 bases between the two ends. CDR1 is SGHAT and CDR2 is FQNNGV in the germline V gene. CDR3 DNA: TGTGCCAGCAGCTTAACTCCCCCAGGGGCTGAAGCTTTCTTT. It translates to CASSLTPPGAEAFF.

The gene calls are TRBV20-1 and TRBJ1-2; D is unclear. Trimming shortened V by 0 bases and J by 10 bases, and 15 bases separated the two germline ends. Germline CDR1 DFQATT, CDR2 SNEGSKA (reference sequence). The CDR3 totals 13 residues. The CDR3 DNA follows: TGCAGTGCTAGAGATGAGGGCAGGCAACACTACACCTTC. Translation: CSARDEGRQHYTF.

The table lists this clonotype with many counts. This chain connects TRBV6-1 to TRBJ2-3; D may be TRBD2 (6 bases). CDR1 and CDR2 (germline): MNHNS, SASEGT. The CDR3 is 14 residues long. Trimming cost V 8 bases and J 2 bases, with 14 bases left between them. CDR3 in amino acids: CASGIAANTDTQYF. In DNA, the CDR3 is TGTGCCAGCGGAATAGCGGCAAACACAGATACGCAGTATTTT.

This clonotype appeared many times. The chain couples TRBV27 to TRBJ2-5; D is perhaps TRBD2 (6 bases). CDR3 size: 12 residues. V lost 6 bases and J lost 4, with 9 bases in between. Germline assignment: CDR1 MNHEY and CDR2 SMNVEV (reference sequence). The CDR3 spells CASSLSGETQYF. CDR3 in DNA: TGTGCCAGCAGCCTTAGCGGAGAGACCCAGTACTTC.

This clonotype was seen many times. CDR3 bases: TGCAGTGCCGTACAGGAAGAAAAAGCTTTCTTT. Protein sequence: CSAVQEEKAFF. The chain is built from TRBV20-1 and TRBJ1-1; perhaps TRBD1 as D (5 bases). V gave up 6 bases and J gave up 9 bases, with 14 bases separating them. The length of the CDR3 is 11 residues. Germline CDR1 is DFQATT and CDR2 is SNEGSKA (reference sequence).

This clonotype has at least ten counts. The V gene is TRBV20-1, the J gene TRBJ2-2; the D call may be TRBD1 or TRBD2 (5 bases each). There are 13 residues in the CDR3. Germline CDR1 reads DFQATT; CDR2 reads SNEGSKA (reference sequence). Trimming took off 5 bases at V and 3 bases at J, with 10 bases between the two ends. The CDR3 loop reads CSAYRGDTGELFF. CDR3 DNA: TGCAGTGCTTACAGAGGGGACACCGGGGAGCTGTTTTTT.

This clonotype was observed a handful of times. The chain uses TRBV12-3 or TRBV12-4 and TRBJ2-7, with 7 bases matching TRBD1. Trimming removed 6 bases from V and 3 bases from J; junction bases left unmatched: 8. CDR3 length equals 14 residues. CDR3 protein: CASRTTGINYEQYF. The CDR3, as DNA: TGTGCCAGCAGGACGACAGGGATTAACTACGAGCAGTACTTC.

The chain employs TRBV28 and TRBJ1-2; D is unresolved. V lost 11 bases and J lost 6, with 13 bases in between. The V gene's germline CDR1 is MDHEN and CDR2 SYDVKM. CDR3 size: 11 residues. CDR3 nucleotide sequence: TGTGCCTCAGCCAGGCAGGATGGCTACACCTTC. The encoded protein is CASARQDGYTF.

This sequence joins TRBV28 and TRBJ2-7; the match to TRBD2 covers 11 bases. Unmatched junction bases numbered 16, after V lost 6 bases and J lost 3 bases. This CDR3 is 18 amino acids long. Per germline, CDR1 MDHEN and CDR2 SYDVKM. Here the CDR3 reads CASRARHPGTSGGYEQYF. CDR3 in DNA: TGTGCCAGCAGAGCACGTCACCCTGGGACTAGCGGAGGCTACGAGCAGTACTTC.

This clonotype has at least ten counts. The rearrangement uses TRBV6-5 and TRBJ2-1; 9 bases fit TRBD1. V lost 6 bases and J lost 4; bases outside the gene matches: 7. Germline-derived CDR1 and CDR2 are MNHEY and SVGAGI. The length of the CDR3 is 15 residues. CDR3: CASSGRDRVYNEQFF. The CDR3 DNA is TGTGCCAGCAGCGGCCGGGACAGGGTTTACAATGAGCAGTTCTTC.

The DNA of the CDR3 is TGTGCCACCAGCCCCACTAGCGGGGGCCTGAACACCGGGGAGCTGTTTTTT. Its translation: CATSPTSGGLNTGELFF. This rearrangement joins TRBV24-1 to TRBJ2-2, with 11 bases that match TRBD2. The J segment lost 1 base and the V segment lost 7 bases, leaving 7 bases of the junction unmatched. Germline V gene sequence: CDR1 KGHDR, CDR2 SFDVKD. This CDR3 spans 17 amino acids.

CDR3 in DNA: TGTGCCAGCGGGCCAGGGGGCGGCTACGAGCAGTACTTC. Its translation: CASGPGGGYEQYF. The genes are TRBV6-1 and TRBJ2-7, with 8 bases matching TRBD1. After removal of 8 bases from V and 3 bases from J, the junction contained 6 bases not matched to a gene. This CDR3 has 13 residues. Germline V gives CDR1 MNHNS, CDR2 SASEGT.

V gene TRBV19 combines with J gene TRBJ1-1; 7 nucleotides align to TRBD1. The CDR3 spans 13 residues. V trimming: 1 base; J trimming: 6 bases; junction bases outside the gene matches: 2. Germline CDR1 is LNHDA and CDR2 is SQIVND (reference sequence). The CDR3 sequence is CASSIAGGAEAFF. The CDR3 nucleotides are TGTGCCAGTAGTATAGCAGGGGGGGCTGAAGCTTTCTTT.

This clonotype was detected ten times or more. The chain couples TRBV9 to TRBJ1-2; 8 bases map to TRBD1. From germline, CDR1 is SGDLS and CDR2 YYNGEE. The CDR3 is 16 amino acids. V lost 0 bases, J lost 3 bases, and 7 bases stayed unmatched. CDR3 DNA sequence: TGTGCCAGCAGCGTAGCTCCAGGGGGCGCTGACTATGGCTACACCTTC. Its translation: CASSVAPGGADYGYTF.

This clonotype came up many times. This chain links TRBV3-1 with TRBJ1-3; no definite D call. Germline loops: CDR1 LGHDT, CDR2 YNNKEL (reference sequence). The CDR3 covers 15 residues. With 4 bases removed from V and 5 bases from J, the gap between germline ends came to 15 bases. The CDR3 DNA reads TGTGCCAGCAGCCCACGGCGCGGCCATCGAAACACCATATATTTT. This gives the protein CASSPRRGHRNTIYF.

This clonotype has a count of ten or more. V usage is TRBV6-1 and J usage is TRBJ2-4, with D perhaps matching TRBD2 (5 bases). CDR1 and CDR2 from the germline V gene are MNHNS and SASEGT. The CDR3 is 14 residues long. Trimming took 4 bases from V and 0 from J, leaving 7 bases between them. The CDR3 nucleotides are TGTGCCAGCAGTGGGACTCGAGCCAAAAACATTCAGTACTTC. Its translation is CASSGTRAKNIQYF.

The table lists this clonotype with many counts. V is TRBV13 and J is TRBJ2-7, with unresolved D. Per the germline V gene, CDR1 is PRHDT and CDR2 is FYEKMQ (reference sequence). V was pared by 0 bases and J by 5 bases, with 11 bases between. The CDR3 length is 14 residues. As DNA, the CDR3 is TGTGCCAGCAGCTTAGGGGTGGTCTTGAACGAGCAGTACTTC. It yields the protein CASSLGVVLNEQYF.

The chain links TRBV20-1 to TRBJ1-5; D might be TRBD1 (5 bases). Germline V lookup: CDR1 DFQATT, CDR2 SNEGSKA (reference sequence). V lost 3 bases and J 4 bases, leaving 10 bases between the germline ends. The CDR3 has 13 amino acids. The chain's CDR3 is CSARTTGNQPQHF. The CDR3 coding sequence is TGCAGTGCTAGGACCACAGGTAATCAGCCCCAGCATTTT.